This T cell receptor beta chain comes out of a study of human T cells and chemical hapten exposure. Study in general: Small pooled library volume differences mainly caused per-sample TCR yield variation. Regarding the study as a whole: The study found that PT1 expanded TCR counts correlated positively with patch test score.

Time point given: pre-sensitization, week 0. Treatment given: therapeutic diphenylcyclopropenone sensitization with weekly scalp DPC. Donors, patients with alopecia ranging from 18 to 70 years old and judged suitable for DPC, provided samples. TCRdb analysed the RACE reads with MiXCR anew, one entry per CDR3 protein. The table shows over 300,000 distinct CDR3 sequences, with 5.1% occurring only once. With respect to this clonotype: Antigen: not known.

Germline V lookup: CDR1 SQVTM, CDR2 ANQGSEA. This CDR3 is built from 16 residues. V trimming: 3 bases; J trimming: 3 bases; junction bases outside the gene matches: 5. Sequenced here: whole blood, sampled in connection with sensitization to the hapten diphenylcyclopropenone (DPC). The chain recombines TRBV29-1 with TRBJ2-2, with 12 bases identical to TRBD2. The sequence was collected from a woman between 50 and 59 years old with alopecia areata. Some clones in this sample may be carry-over from other donors' samples. Here the CDR3 reads CSVEASGRADTGELFF. DNA of the CDR3: TGCAGCGTTGAGGCTAGCGGGAGGGCGGACACCGGGGAGCTGTTTTTT.